This T cell receptor beta chain was profiled in a study of T cells in Graves' hyperthyroidism and ophthalmopathy. Overall study: Pretreatment peripheral blood was obtained at initial diagnosis.

Study-wide results and caveats: By a 13 V-J model, ophthalmopathy was set apart from stable hyperthyroidism.

Researchers took RNA transcripts and amplified the TCR beta CDR3 regions from them. HTBI primers were used for first-round RT-PCR of the TCR CDR3. TCRdb called the multiplex PCR reads again in MiXCR, with one record for every CDR3 protein. This table holds around 190,000 distinct CDR3 sequences, about 15% found once. This CDR3 has 15 residues. The germline V gene encodes CDR1 SNHLY and CDR2 FYNNEI. J lost 6 bases, V lost 4 bases, and 5 bases had no gene match. This clonotype was detected many times. The target antigen is unknown. The sequenced material came from blood. The TCR originated in a woman between 50 and 59 years old with Graves' hyperthyroidism. This rearrangement joins TRBV2 to TRBJ2-2; TRBD2 aligns across 10 bases. CDR3 DNA sequence: TGTGCCAGCAGTGTCAGCGGGAGGGCGGCCGGGGAGCTGTTTTTT. The encoded protein is CASSVSGRAAGELFF.